What follows is one T cell receptor beta chain and its context. The sample belongs to a study of control samples from healthy donors and cancer patients. Produced via immunoSEQ multiplex PCR; TCRdb's table is partial and in-frame only. The sample yields approximately 52,000 clones, about 96% seen once. Germline CDR1 MNHEY, CDR2 SMNVEV (reference sequence). The CDR3 is 15 residues long. V lost 0 bases and J 0 bases, leaving 5 bases between the germline ends. V is TRBV27 and J is TRBJ1-4; D is unclear. The clonotype comes from a woman between 18 and 30 years old in good health. The material sequenced was blood. CDR3 sequence reads: CASSLSNATNEKLFF. DNA for the CDR3: TGTGCCAGCAGTTTATCGAACGCAACTAATGAAAAACTGTTTTTT.